This TCR beta chain appears in the sequencing data of a study of molecular identifiers for immune sequencing clone quantification. With listed TCR primers and previously described methods, bulk TCR libraries were prepared. TCRdb re-analysed the PCR reads in MiXCR, keeping a single row per CDR3 protein. The top ten clones hold approximately 0.75% of a sample with under 800,000 distinct CDR3 sequences, roughly 27% of them seen once. Researchers sorted naive CD8 T cells as cells that were CD8+CD4-CCR7+CD45RA+. This clonotype was picked up many times. This TCR came from a human donor in good health. Some libraries in this study had Jurkat cell RNA spiked in. Sequencing used naive CD8+ T cells from blood, with Jurkat cell RNA spiked in. Subset specified: FACS-sorted CD8+CD4-CCR7+CD45RA+ naive T cells.

CDR3 coding DNA: TGTGCCAGCAGTGACAGACCAACAGATACGCAGTATTTT. It specifies CASSDRPTDTQYF. This chain joins TRBV6-1 and TRBJ2-3; D gene ambiguous. This CDR3 spans 13 amino acids. Trimming shortened V by 3 bases and J by 3 bases, and 7 bases separated the two germline ends. The V gene's germline CDR1 is MNHNS and CDR2 SASEGT.